This TCR beta chain was sequenced for a study of Graves' ophthalmopathy and Graves' hyperthyroidism. V lost 0 bases and J 6 bases, leaving 3 bases between the germline ends. This CDR3 is 13 amino acids long. In germline, CDR1 is LGHNT, CDR2 FRNRAP. RNA transcripts provided the template for amplifying TCR beta CDR3 regions. HTBI primers were used in a first-round RT-PCR, which preceded a second-round multiplex PCR. In TCRdb, the multiplex PCR reads were re-called with MiXCR into one record per CDR3 protein. The sample has about 210,000 distinct CDR3 sequences; about 32% are singletons. Study results and caveats: The model's prediction of ophthalmopathy progression had 70.59% sensitivity and approximately 76% specificity. Discrimination between ophthalmopathy and stable hyperthyroidism by a 13-signature model showed 85% to 90% sensitivity and 70% to 82% specificity.

This clonotype was seen a few times. Its antigen is not known. The chain combines TRBV12-5 with TRBJ1-6; no clear D gene. The receptor's source is a man between 45 and 60 years old with Graves' ophthalmopathy. Sequenced material: peripheral blood. DNA of the CDR3: TGTGCTAGTGGTTTGGTACTTAATTCACCCCTCCACTTT. Translating gives CASGLVLNSPLHF.